This T cell receptor beta chain was documented in a study of T cell responses to AZD1222 COVID-19 vaccine. General study findings and limits: AZD1222 recipients seropositive at baseline numbered only six or seven.

This clone turned up a few times. Its specificity is unknown. Using immunoSEQ multiplex PCR, the repertoire was profiled, and TCRdb retains in-frame clones only, with some absent. The repertoire includes about 69,000 clones, around four fifths of them detected once, and around 25% sits in the top ten. Pooled together were second doses at about 4 or about 12 weeks. Sequenced material: peripheral blood, taken 28 days after the second AZD1222 dose. This sequence originates from an adult who received the AZD1222 COVID-19 vaccine.

The CDR3 DNA reads as TGCGCCAGCAGCTTGGAGGTTAGTAGTGAAGCTTTCTTT. Encoded protein: CASSLEVSSEAFF. The genes are TRBV5-1 and TRBJ1-1; no definite D call. The CDR3 runs 13 residues. The V and J ends lost 0 bases and 7 bases respectively, with 10 bases between them. Germline V CDR1 and CDR2: SGHRS, YFSETQ.